Following are 4 T cell receptor beta chains from one sample sequenced in a study of T cells in Graves' hyperthyroidism and ophthalmopathy. The source material, RNA transcripts, was used to amplify TCR beta CDR3 regions. An initial round of RT-PCR targeting the TCR CDR3 relied on the HTBI primer set. TCRdb itself ran the multiplex PCR reads through MiXCR, one entry per CDR3 protein. The data contain hundreds of thousands of distinct CDR3 sequences, approximately 14% of them seen just once; the ten biggest clones take up roughly an eighth. The sequencing input was blood. Receptors originate from a woman in her 50s with Graves' ophthalmopathy.

This clonotype was recorded a few times. The chain employs TRBV27 and TRBJ2-7; possibly TRBD1 for D (6 bases). This CDR3 has 14 residues. Germline assignment: CDR1 MNHEY and CDR2 SMNVEV (reference sequence). Trimming took 5 bases from V and 5 from J, leaving 16 bases between them. The CDR3 protein is CASSPRNRVDEQYF. The DNA for the CDR3 is TGTGCCAGCAGTCCTCGTAACAGGGTGGACGAGCAGTACTTC.

This clonotype was picked up many times. The chain is built from TRBV28 and TRBJ2-3; 12 bases match TRBD2. The CDR3 is 17 residues long. Germline CDR1 is MDHEN and CDR2 is SYDVKM. V was clipped by 7 bases and J by 2 bases; unmatched bases: 10. The CDR3 coding sequence is TGTGCCAGCACTCTTAGGACTAGCGGGACCCCCACAGATACGCAGTATTTT. It codes for CASTLRTSGTPTDTQYF.

As to this clonotype: A much larger clone sits a single nucleotide away, making a read error possible. The V gene is TRBV20-1, the J gene TRBJ2-7, with a tentative D call TRBD2 (6 bases). Gene TRBJ2-1 matches the end of the DNA better, so the J call may be wrong. The germline V gene encodes CDR1 DFQATT and CDR2 SNEGSKA (reference sequence). The CDR3 runs to 17 residues. The CDR3 DNA follows: TGCAGTGCTAGAGATAATCGGGGGAGTGGTTTTTCCTACGAGCAGTTCTTC. Translating it yields CSARDNRGSGFSYEQFF.

This clonotype was counted at least ten times. This chain links TRBV5-1 with TRBJ1-1, with TRBD1 identical over 9 bases. J gave up 6 bases and V 4 bases, and 7 bases lay outside the gene matches. The CDR3 spans 14 residues. Germline loops: CDR1 SGHRS, CDR2 YFSETQ. The CDR3 is CASSVQGARAEAFF. CDR3 bases: TGCGCCAGCAGCGTACAGGGGGCGCGAGCTGAAGCTTTCTTT.